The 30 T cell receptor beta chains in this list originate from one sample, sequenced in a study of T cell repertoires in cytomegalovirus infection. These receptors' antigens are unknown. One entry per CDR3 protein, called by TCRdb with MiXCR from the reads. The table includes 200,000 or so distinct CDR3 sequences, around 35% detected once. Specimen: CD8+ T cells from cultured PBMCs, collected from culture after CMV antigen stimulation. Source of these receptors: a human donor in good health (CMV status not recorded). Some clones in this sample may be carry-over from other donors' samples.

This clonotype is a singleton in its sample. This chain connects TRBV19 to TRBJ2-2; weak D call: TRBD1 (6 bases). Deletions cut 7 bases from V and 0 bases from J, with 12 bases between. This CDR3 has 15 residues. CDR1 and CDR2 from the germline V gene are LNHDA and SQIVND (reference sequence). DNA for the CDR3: TGTGCCAGTACCCACCGGGACACGAACACCGGGGAGCTGTTTTTT. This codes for CASTHRDTNTGELFF.

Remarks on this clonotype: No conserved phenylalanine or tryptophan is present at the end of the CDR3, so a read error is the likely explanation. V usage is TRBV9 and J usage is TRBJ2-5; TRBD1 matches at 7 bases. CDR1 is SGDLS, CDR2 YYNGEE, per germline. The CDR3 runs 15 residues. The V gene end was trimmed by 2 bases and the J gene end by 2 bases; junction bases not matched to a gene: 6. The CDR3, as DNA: TGTGCCAGCAGCGTCCAGGGACAGAGGCAAGAGACCCAGTACGTC. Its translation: CASSVQGQRQETQYV.

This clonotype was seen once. The CDR3 coding sequence is TGTGCCAGTAGTATAGATAGTGGCTCCCTCTCCTACAATGAGCAGTTCTTC. Translation: CASSIDSGSLSYNEQFF. V is TRBV19 and J is TRBJ2-1; D gene unclear. In germline, CDR1 is LNHDA, CDR2 SQIVND (reference sequence). V lost 0 bases, J lost 0 bases, and 12 bases lay in between. This CDR3 comprises 17 residues.

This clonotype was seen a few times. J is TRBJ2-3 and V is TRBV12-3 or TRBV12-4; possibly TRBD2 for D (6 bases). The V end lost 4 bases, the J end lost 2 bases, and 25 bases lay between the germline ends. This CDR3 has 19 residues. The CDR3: CASSWEDPRWDGPTDTQYF. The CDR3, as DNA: TGTGCCAGCAGTTGGGAGGACCCCCGATGGGACGGACCCACAGATACGCAGTATTTT.

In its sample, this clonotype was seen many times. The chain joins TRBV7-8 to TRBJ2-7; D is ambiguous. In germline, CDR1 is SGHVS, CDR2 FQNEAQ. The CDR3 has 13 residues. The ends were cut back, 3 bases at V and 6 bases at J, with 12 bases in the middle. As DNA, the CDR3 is TGTGCCAGCAGCTTGGAGTCAGACACCGAGCAGTACTTC. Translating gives CASSLESDTEQYF.

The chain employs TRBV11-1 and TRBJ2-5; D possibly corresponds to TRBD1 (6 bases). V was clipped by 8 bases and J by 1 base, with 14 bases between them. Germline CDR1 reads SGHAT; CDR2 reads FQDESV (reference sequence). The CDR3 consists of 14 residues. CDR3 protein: CASGEAGAQETQYF. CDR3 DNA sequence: TGTGCCAGCGGAGAGGCAGGGGCCCAAGAGACCCAGTACTTC. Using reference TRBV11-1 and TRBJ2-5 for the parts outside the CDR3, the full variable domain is EAEVAQSPRYKITEKSQAVAFWCDPISGHATLYWYRQILGQGPELLVQFQDESVVDDSQLPKDRFSAERLKGVDSTLKIQPAELGDSAMYLCASGEAGAQETQYFGPGTRLLVL.

The CDR3 protein is CASTGTGGSYEQYF. The CDR3 bases are TGTGCCAGCACCGGGACAGGGGGCTCCTACGAGCAGTACTTC. This sequence joins TRBV12-3 or TRBV12-4 and TRBJ2-7, with TRBD1 matching 11 bases. Germline trimming cut 7 bases from V and 0 bases from J; bases unmatched to any gene: 2. CDR3 size: 14 residues.

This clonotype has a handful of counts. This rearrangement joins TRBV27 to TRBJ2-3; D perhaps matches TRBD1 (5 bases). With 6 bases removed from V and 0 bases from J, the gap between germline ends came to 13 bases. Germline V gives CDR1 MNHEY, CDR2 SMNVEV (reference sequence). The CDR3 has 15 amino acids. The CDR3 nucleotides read TGTGCCAGCAGAGACAGACGGGCAAGCACAGATACGCAGTATTTT. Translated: CASRDRRASTDTQYF.

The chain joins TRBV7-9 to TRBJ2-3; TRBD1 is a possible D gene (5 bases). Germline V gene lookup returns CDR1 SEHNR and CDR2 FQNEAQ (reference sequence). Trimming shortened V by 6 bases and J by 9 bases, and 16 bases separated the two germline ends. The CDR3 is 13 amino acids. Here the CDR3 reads CASSLDRSGTQYF. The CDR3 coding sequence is TGTGCCAGCAGTCTAGACAGATCTGGCACGCAGTATTTT. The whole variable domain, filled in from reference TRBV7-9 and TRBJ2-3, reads DTGVSQNPRHKITKRGQNVTFRCDPISEHNRLYWYRQTLGQGPEFLTYFQNEAQLEKSRLLSDRFSAERPKGSFSTLEIQRTEQGDSAMYLCASSLDRSGTQYFGPGTRLTVL.

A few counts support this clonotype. The chain's CDR3 is CASSLGQLVSYEQYF. In nucleotides, the CDR3 is TGTGCCAGCAGTTTGGGACAGTTGGTATCCTACGAGCAGTACTTC. The chain links TRBV12-3 or TRBV12-4 to TRBJ2-7, with TRBD1 matching over 7 bases. The CDR3 loop spans 15 amino acids. The J segment lost 1 base and the V segment lost 3 bases, leaving 6 bases of the junction unmatched.

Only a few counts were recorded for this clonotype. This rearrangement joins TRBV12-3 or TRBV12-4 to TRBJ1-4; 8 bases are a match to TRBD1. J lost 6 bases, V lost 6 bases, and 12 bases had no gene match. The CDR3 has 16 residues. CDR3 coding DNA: TGTGCCAGCAGCTCTACCCGGGACAGGTATTATGAAAAACTGTTTTTT. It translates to CASSSTRDRYYEKLFF.

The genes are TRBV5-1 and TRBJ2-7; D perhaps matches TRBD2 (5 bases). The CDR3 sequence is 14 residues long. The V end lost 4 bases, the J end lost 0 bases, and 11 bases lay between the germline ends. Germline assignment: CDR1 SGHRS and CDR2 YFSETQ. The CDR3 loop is CASSETRASYEQYF. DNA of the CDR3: TGCGCCAGCAGCGAAACTAGGGCCTCCTACGAGCAGTACTTC.

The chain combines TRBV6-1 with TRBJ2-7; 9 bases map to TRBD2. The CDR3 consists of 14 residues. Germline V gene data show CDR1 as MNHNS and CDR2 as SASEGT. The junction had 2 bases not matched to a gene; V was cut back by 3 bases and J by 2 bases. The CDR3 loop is CASSDLAGTYEQYF. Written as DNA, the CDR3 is TGTGCCAGCAGTGATCTAGCGGGAACCTACGAGCAGTACTTC.

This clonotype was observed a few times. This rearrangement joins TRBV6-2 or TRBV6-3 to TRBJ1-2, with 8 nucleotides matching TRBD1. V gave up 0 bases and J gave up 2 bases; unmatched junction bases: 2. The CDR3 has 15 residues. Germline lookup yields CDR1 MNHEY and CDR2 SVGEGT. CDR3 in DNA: TGTGCCAGCAGTTACTCCGGACAGGGAAACTATGGCTACACCTTC. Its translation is CASSYSGQGNYGYTF.

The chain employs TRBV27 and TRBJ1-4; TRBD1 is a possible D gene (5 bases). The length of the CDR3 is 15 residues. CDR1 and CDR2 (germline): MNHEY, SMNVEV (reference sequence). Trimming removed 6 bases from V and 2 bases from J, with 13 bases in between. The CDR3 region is CASSSLWGTNEKLFF. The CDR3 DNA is TGTGCCAGCAGCAGTTTGTGGGGGACTAATGAAAAACTGTTTTTT.

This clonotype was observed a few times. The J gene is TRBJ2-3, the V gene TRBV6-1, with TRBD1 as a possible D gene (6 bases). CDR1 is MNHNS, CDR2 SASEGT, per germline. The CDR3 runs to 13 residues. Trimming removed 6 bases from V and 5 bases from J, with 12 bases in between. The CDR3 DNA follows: TGTGCCAGCAGACCAGGGGTGGGAGATACGCAGTATTTT. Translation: CASRPGVGDTQYF.

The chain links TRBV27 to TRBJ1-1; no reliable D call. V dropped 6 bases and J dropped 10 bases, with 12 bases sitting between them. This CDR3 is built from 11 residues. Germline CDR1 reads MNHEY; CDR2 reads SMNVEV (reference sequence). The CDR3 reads CASRTTEGAFF. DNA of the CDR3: TGTGCCAGCAGGACGACTGAGGGAGCTTTCTTT.

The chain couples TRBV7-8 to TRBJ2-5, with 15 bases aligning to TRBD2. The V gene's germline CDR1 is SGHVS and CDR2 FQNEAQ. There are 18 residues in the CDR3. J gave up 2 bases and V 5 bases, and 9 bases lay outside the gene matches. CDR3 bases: TGTGCCAGCAGCCCGGGACTAGCGGGGGGTTACCTTCAAGAGACCCAGTACTTC. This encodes CASSPGLAGGYLQETQYF.

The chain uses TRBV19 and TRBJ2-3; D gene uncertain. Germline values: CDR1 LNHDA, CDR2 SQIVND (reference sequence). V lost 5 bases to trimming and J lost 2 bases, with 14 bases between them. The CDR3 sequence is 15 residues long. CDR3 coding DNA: TGTGCCAGTAGTCCCTTAGGCAGAAACACAGATACGCAGTATTTT. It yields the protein CASSPLGRNTDTQYF.

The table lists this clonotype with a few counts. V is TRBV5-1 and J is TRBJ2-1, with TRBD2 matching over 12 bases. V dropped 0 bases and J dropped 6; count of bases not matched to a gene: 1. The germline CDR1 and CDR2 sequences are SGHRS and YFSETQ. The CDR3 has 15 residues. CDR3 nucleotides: TGCGCCAGCAGCTTGGTGACTAGCGGGGGCAATGAGCAGTTCTTC. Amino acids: CASSLVTSGGNEQFF. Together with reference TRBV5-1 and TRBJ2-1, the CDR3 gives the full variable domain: KAGVTQTPRYLIKTRGQQVTLSCSPISGHRSVSWYQQTPGQGLQFLFEYFSETQRNKGNFPGRFSGRQFSNSRSEMNVSTLELGDSALYLCASSLVTSGGNEQFFGPGTRLTVL.

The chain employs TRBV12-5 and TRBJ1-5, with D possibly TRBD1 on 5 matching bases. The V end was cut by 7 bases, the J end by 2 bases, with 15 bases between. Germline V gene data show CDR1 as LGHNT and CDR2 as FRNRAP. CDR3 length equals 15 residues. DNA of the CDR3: TGTGCTAGTGCCATGGGGGGTGTGGGCAATCAGCCCCAGCATTTT. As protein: CASAMGGVGNQPQHF.

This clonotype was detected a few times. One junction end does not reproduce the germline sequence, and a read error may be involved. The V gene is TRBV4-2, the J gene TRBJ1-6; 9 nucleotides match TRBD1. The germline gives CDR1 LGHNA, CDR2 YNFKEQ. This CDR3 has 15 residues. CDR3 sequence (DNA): TGTCCCAGCAGCCAGAGGGGACAGGGCGGCTCACCCCTCCACTTT. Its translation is CPSSQRGQGGSPLHF.

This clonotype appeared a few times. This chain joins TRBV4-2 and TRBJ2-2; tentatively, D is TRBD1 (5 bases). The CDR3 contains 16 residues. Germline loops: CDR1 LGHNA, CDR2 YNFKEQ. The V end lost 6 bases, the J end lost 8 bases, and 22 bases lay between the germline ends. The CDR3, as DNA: TGTGCCAGCAGTCCTGGCCAGGGCTCTTTGACTGGGGAGCTGTTTTTT. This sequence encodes CASSPGQGSLTGELFF.

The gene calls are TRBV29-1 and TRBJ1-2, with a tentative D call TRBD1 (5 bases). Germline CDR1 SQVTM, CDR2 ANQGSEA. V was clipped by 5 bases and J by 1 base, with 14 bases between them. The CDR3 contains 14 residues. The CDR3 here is CSVKFSGGNYGYTF. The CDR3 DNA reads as TGCAGCGTTAAGTTTTCGGGGGGTAACTATGGCTACACCTTC.

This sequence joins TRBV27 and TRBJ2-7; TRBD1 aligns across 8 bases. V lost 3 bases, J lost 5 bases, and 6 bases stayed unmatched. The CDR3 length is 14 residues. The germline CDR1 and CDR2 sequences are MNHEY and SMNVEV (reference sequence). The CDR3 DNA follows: TGTGCCAGCAGTTTGTCAGGGGGCTTCAACGAGCAGTACTTC. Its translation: CASSLSGGFNEQYF.

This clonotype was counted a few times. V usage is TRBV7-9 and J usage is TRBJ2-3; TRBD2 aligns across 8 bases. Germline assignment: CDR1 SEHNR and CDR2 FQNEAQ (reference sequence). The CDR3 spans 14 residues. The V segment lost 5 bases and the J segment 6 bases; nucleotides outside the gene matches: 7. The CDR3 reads CASSAGTRWDTQYF. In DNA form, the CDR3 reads TGTGCCAGCAGCGCCGGGACTAGGTGGGATACGCAGTATTTT.

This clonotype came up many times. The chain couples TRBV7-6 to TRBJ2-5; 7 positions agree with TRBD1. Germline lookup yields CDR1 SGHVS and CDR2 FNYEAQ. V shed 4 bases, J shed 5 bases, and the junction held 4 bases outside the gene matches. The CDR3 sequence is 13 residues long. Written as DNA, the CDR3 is TGTGCCAGCAGCTCGGGACAGCCCGAGACCCAGTACTTC. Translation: CASSSGQPETQYF.

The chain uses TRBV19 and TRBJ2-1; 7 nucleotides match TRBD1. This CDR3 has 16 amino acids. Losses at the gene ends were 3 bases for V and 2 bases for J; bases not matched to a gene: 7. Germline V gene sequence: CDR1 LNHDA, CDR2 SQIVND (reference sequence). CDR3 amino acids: CASSIQTGPPYNEQFF. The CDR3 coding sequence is TGTGCCAGTAGTATTCAGACAGGGCCCCCCTACAATGAGCAGTTCTTC.

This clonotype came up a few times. This CDR3 reads CASSRSLGPREKLFF. The CDR3 region has the DNA TGTGCCAGCAGCCGCTCGTTGGGTCCCCGGGAAAAACTGTTTTTT. This chain uses TRBV12-3 or TRBV12-4 with TRBJ1-4; D gene uncertain. The V end lost 6 bases, the J end lost 8 bases, and 19 bases lay between the germline ends. There are 15 residues in the CDR3.

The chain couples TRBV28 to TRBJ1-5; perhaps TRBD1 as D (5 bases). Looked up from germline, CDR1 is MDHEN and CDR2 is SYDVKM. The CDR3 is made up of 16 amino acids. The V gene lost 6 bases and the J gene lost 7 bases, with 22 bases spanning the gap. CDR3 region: CASSFEGKILYQPQHF. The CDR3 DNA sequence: TGTGCCAGCAGCTTCGAGGGGAAAATCTTATACCAGCCCCAGCATTTT.